This T cell receptor beta chain derives from a study of cytomegalovirus exposure and HLA in healthy donors (dated by TCRdb to about 2017). Background on the whole study: An earlier analysis of approximately 640 of the donors reported 250 to 300 Gb of sequence data and 117 million unique TCR beta sequences from about 180 million T cells. The study used immunosequencing to profile the T cell repertoires of under 700 subjects and linked those repertoires to cytomegalovirus serostatus. To predict cytomegalovirus infection status, the study brought together high-throughput TCR immunosequencing, statistical association of individual TCRs with disease status, and machine learning. Roughly five DR-DQ haplotypes were handled as single units for association and clustering, since linkage in the cohort was strong. A later analysis re-examined previously published TCR beta repertoires from about 700 donors and added high-resolution HLA genotyping to investigate patterns of TCR occurrence. A later genetic analysis took genome-wide SNP genotypes for 398 of the 666 donors and used that subset as a discovery cohort. Rather than drawing on any new phenotypic data, the later analysis identified candidate immune exposures from TCR beta sequences and the way those sequences occurred across donors. An early release that covered about 600 HLA-typed donors contained around 300 gigabases of sequencing data and some 87 million unique TCR sequences. An earlier analysis of around 580 of the donors used high-throughput TCR beta sequencing to judge whether each TCR beta V gene segment behaved as functional or pseudogenic. All discovery cohort repertoires had been generated on a single sequencing platform. Class I and class II HLA loci were covered by the typing at four-digit resolution. Among some 410 genotyped donors of the cohort, an average of 235,054 unique TCR beta nucleotide sequences were sequenced per donor, around 20% of them non-productive. The aim of the study was to test whether cataloging public T cell receptors could identify signatures of past pathogen exposure. In addition to the first cohort of 666 subjects, a separate validation cohort of approximately 130 different subjects was used. Alongside the repertoire data, information on donor age, sex, ethnicity and CMV serostatus was compiled. Of the roughly 400 genotyped donors, roughly 85% fell in the genetic ancestry cluster associated with self-reported Caucasian donors. The number of typed donors differed by locus: roughly 629-640 for A, B, C, DRB1 and DQB1; approximately 520 for DQA1; 600 to 610 for DPA1; and roughly 470 for DPB1.

The research as a whole found: Presence/absence analyses assumed roughly uniform sequencing depth across donors, an assumption that may not hold. In a later genetic analysis, fewer N-insertions in productive TCRs were reported among donors in an Asian-associated ancestry cluster than the approximately 670-donor mean. A total of 150 to 200 TCR beta chains were listed by the study as associated with cytomegalovirus. HLA typing was unavailable for some donors at each locus, so association tests used only the typed subset. In a later analysis, several top co-occurrence clusters were reported to appear linked to parvovirus B19, influenza, CMV and Epstein-Barr virus. When HLA alleles, especially DR and DQ, strongly co-occurred, attributing TCR associations to individual alleles was difficult. In a later analysis, HLA-associated TCR beta chains were found to be more clonally expanded and to have lower generation probabilities than equally common non-associated chains. Most CMV-associated TCR beta chains appeared to be HLA-restricted in a later analysis, and the HLA associations seemed to be driven largely by CMV exposure. In this cohort, only TCR beta chains were sequenced, and detectable features were limited by the absence of alpha or paired-chain data. Three of the identified cytomegalovirus-associated TCR beta chains were confirmed in vitro to be specific for cytomegalovirus antigens. The authors suggested that the approach could potentially be extended to other disease states and immunological phenotypes. In a later analysis, the rate of TCR association differed among HLA loci, with DRB1 alleles having the most associated TCRs and HLA-C alleles having the fewest. A group of highly shared sequence variants was considered likely to be a technical artifact of the sequencing pipeline. Because counts were too low, seventeen rarely observed V segments, including chromosome 9 orphons, were left out of the earlier analysis of approximately 580 of the donors. A later analysis associated some 17,000 TCR beta sequences with specific HLA alleles at a false discovery rate of 0.05. Linkage disequilibrium might explain the correlated functional status among segregating V segments, but an unknown experimental factor could not be excluded. In an earlier analysis of roughly 500 of the donors, most TCR beta V segments appeared in productive rearrangements about 87% or about 30% of the time, broadly matching IMGT annotations. The 87-base-pair reads could not distinguish some IMGT-functional V segments, including TRBV6-2 and TRBV6-3, so those segments were excluded. The classifier was reported to diagnose cytomegalovirus status with high specificity and sensitivity in both the original and validation cohorts. A further reported finding was that TCR beta sequences accurately predicted the HLA-A and HLA-B alleles for most subjects in the first cohort. In a later genetic analysis, a missense DCLRE1C variant was associated with V-gene and J-gene trimming of TCR beta chains, and the association was replicated in an independent cohort. Immune exposure information for the cohort was limited to CMV serostatus. Across donors, most TCR sequences were observed very rarely, whereas some public TCRs were present in many individuals.

Notes on this clone: There is no known antigen for this receptor. Different DNA sequences within this sample yield the same CDR3.

Library creation used the immunoSEQ multiplex PCR assay. For the multiplex PCR, a mixture combining 60 forward primers for TCR Vbeta segments and 13 reverse primers for TCR Jbeta segments was used. A multiplex PCR assay on genomic DNA amplified the CDR3 region of rearranged TCR beta genes. On the Illumina HiSeq System, the amplified TCR beta libraries were sequenced as 87-base-pair reads. The study's own analysis went as follows. In a later analysis, 70 million to 95 million unique TCR beta chains were counted across the 650 to 750 repertoires, and roughly 11 million of these chains were shared by at least two donors. Raw reads were error-corrected and collapsed into unique sequences by a nearest-neighbor algorithm in which closely related sequences were merged to remove PCR and sequencing errors. V, D and J gene segments were assigned by aligning CDR3 sequences to IMGT reference sequences. For a sequence to be retained, at least a six-nucleotide match to both a V gene segment and a J gene segment was required. A rearrangement was called productive if the CDR3 had no stop codons and remained in frame with V and J, and every other rearrangement was called non-productive. CDR3 was defined according to IMGT convention as the region running from the second conserved V-encoded cysteine to the conserved J-encoded phenylalanine. In an earlier analysis of around 640 of the donors, sequences lacking an unambiguous match to a single V gene segment were excluded. In an earlier analysis of approximately 590 of the donors, a V segment was called functional when productive rearrangements were above 56.7%, and segregating when the standard deviation between donors exceeded 5%. A statistical classification framework was built for diagnosing cytomegalovirus status from the catalog of TCR beta chain sequences. A later analysis assigned V and J genes by comparing TCR nucleotide sequences with IMGT/GENE-DB human TR gene sequences. The TCRdist pipeline was used in a later analysis to assign CDR3 sequences and most-parsimonious VDJ recombination scenarios. In a later analysis, each TCR beta chain was defined by its CDR3 amino acid sequence together with its V-gene family, and reads lacking a unique V-gene family were excluded. To address suspected cross-contamination and a sequencing artifact, a later analysis removed 550 to 750 highly shared, low-generation-probability nucleotide sequences. A later analysis calculated a clonal expansion index for each public chain from normalized within-repertoire ranks of inferred template counts. Generation probabilities in a later analysis came from a VDJ recombination model fitted to out-of-frame rearrangements, and those results were checked against IGoR. A later analysis scored TCR-TCR, TCR-HLA and TCR-CMV co-occurrence with hypergeometric tests, applying a repertoire-size bias correction to TCR pairs. False discovery rates were estimated in a later analysis by permuting HLA or CMV assignments 20 times. In a later analysis, co-occurring TCRs were grouped with DBSCAN, and TCRdist sequence similarity was added when clustering was performed within HLA-allele-positive subsets. For co-occurrence clustering, repertoires with fewer than 30,000 or more than 120,000 public chains were excluded, along with five repertoires with anomalous nucleotide sharing. Here the immuneACCESS table is served through TCRdb, limited to in-frame sequences with V and J called. Missing clones are a known gap in these copies; in checked studies unresolved V genes cover under half, and the rest lacks a known reason. The V and J calls and clone size come from that table; D and trimming were worked out from the DNA. The sample table records about 48,000 clones. About 6% of the sample is taken by the ten largest.

The cohort comprised some 730 healthy bone marrow donors. All cohort members were sampled while nominally healthy, although unrecorded immune exposures were likely present. The donor tested CMV seropositive and was one of the 289 seropositive cohort members. Every donor gave a peripheral blood sample, and the peripheral blood mononuclear cells from that sample were used for TCR beta sequencing. The Qiagen DNeasy Blood Extraction Kit was used to extract genomic DNA from the blood cell samples. Taken from the germline V gene, the CDR1 and CDR2 loops are KGHSH and LQKENI. The V and J ends are trimmed by 4 bases and 6 bases, leaving 12 bases between them. The CDR3 contains 13 residues, cysteine and phenylalanine counted. The read is trimmed to its CDR3 DNA, 39 bases read in frame from base 1.

The receptor was derived from a male donor in good health and CMV-seropositive. Sequencing was done on a sample of PBMCs. The V gene is TRBV18 and the J gene is TRBJ1-1, with the D gene call left open. The nucleotide sequence is TGTGCCAGCTCACAACCTCGACATCCTGAAGCTTTCTTT. It specifies CASSQPRHPEAFF.